The clone carrying this T cell receptor beta chain showed up just a few times. These data originate in a study of metastatic and nonmetastatic thyroid tumors. For the study at large: It was across blood and tumor or nodule tissue from malignant and benign thyroid patients that repertoires were compared.

From the PCR reads, TCRdb re-called clones with MiXCR. The repertoire holds 30,000 to 40,000 clones, with 20% to 25% as singletons. The V gene lost 9 bases and the J gene lost 7 bases, with 15 bases spanning the gap. The CDR3 consists of 13 residues. Germline loops: CDR1 MDHEN, CDR2 SYDVKM. No patient received treatment before thyroid surgery. The sequencing sample was made of tumor tissue. The rearrangement links TRBV28 to TRBJ2-2; D uncertain. This TCR derives from a male donor with papillary thyroid cancer or a benign thyroid nodule (not recorded which). Some clones in this sample may be carry-over from other donors' samples. This CDR3 is CASSPVGIGELFF. The CDR3, as DNA: TGTGCCAGTAGTCCGGTCGGCATCGGGGAGCTGTTTTTT.